This TCR beta chain was recorded in a study of T-cell memory formation after mild COVID-19. 5'RACE, which relied on constant-segment primers, yielded TCR alpha and TCR beta cDNA libraries carrying sample barcodes and UMIs. Each CDR3 protein gets one entry after TCRdb re-called the 5' RACE reads with MiXCR. The sample contains about 470,000 distinct CDR3 sequences, 25% of which appear only once. General study findings and limits: Researchers could not confirm that second-wave clones peaking on day 37 targeted SARS-CoV-2. The study found balanced CD4/CD8 in clones contracting day 15 to 85 and a CD4+ lean in later expanders. For contracting clones, CD4+ ones sat mainly in CM and EM, CD8+ in EMRA.

Note on this clonotype: Its antigen is as yet unknown.

The specimen was PBMCs or a T cell subset sorted from them (not recorded which). This TCR derives from an adult woman who had mild COVID-19 (a few samples of this study predate the infection). Cell type and time point are not known.

Written as DNA, the CDR3 is TGCAGTGCTAGACCTACGGCTAATTCACCCCTCCACTTT. Its translation is CSARPTANSPLHF. The V and J genes are TRBV20-1 and TRBJ1-6, with D unclear. CDR1 and CDR2 (germline): DFQATT, SNEGSKA (reference sequence). The V end was cut by 2 bases, the J end by 6 bases, with 8 bases between. This CDR3 spans 13 amino acids.